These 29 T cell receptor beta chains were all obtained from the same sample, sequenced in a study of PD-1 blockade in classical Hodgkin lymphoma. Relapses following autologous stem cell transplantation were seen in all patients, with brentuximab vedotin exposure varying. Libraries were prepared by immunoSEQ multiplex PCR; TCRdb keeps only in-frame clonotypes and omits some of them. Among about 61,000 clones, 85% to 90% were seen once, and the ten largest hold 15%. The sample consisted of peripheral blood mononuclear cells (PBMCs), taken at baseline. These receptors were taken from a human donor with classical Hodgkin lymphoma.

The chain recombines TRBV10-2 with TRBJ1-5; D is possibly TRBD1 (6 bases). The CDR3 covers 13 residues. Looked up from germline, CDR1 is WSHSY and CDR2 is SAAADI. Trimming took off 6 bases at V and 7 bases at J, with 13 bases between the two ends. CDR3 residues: CASSLYRDQPQHF. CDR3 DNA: TGCGCCAGCAGCCTTTACAGGGACCAGCCCCAGCATTTT.

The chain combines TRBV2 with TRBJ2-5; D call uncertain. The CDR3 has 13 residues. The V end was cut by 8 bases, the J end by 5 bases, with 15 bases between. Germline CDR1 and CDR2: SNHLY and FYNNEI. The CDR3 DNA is TGTGCCAGCCCACACCTCGAGAGGGAGACCCAGTACTTC. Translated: CASPHLERETQYF.

The CDR3 here is CASSPGGTGFGQPQHF. The DNA of the CDR3 is TGTGCCAGCTCACCTGGCGGGACAGGGTTCGGTCAGCCCCAGCATTTT. The rearrangement links TRBV18 to TRBJ1-5; 9 bases match TRBD1. Per germline, CDR1 KGHSH and CDR2 LQKENI. This CDR3 comprises 16 residues. After removal of 3 bases from V and 6 bases from J, the junction contained 9 bases not matched to a gene.

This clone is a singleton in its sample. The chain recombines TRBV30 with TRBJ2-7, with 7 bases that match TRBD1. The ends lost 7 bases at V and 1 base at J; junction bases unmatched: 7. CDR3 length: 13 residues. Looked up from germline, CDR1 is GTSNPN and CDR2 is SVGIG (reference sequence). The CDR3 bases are TGTGCCTTGTCCGGGACAGAGTCCTACGAGCAGTACTTC. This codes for CALSGTESYEQYF.

CDR3 nucleotide sequence: TGTGCCAGTGCTACTGGGGCCAACGTCCTGACTTTC. Amino acids: CASATGANVLTF. The chain combines TRBV19 with TRBJ2-6; D gene ambiguous. V was clipped by 8 bases and J by 2 bases, with 4 bases between them. Per germline, CDR1 LNHDA and CDR2 SQIVND (reference sequence). The CDR3 has 12 residues.

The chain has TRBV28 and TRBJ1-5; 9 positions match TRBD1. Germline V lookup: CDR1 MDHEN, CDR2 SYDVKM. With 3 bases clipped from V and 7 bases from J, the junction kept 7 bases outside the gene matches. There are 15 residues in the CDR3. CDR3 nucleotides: TGTGCCAGCAGTTTGGGGGGACAGGGAGGGCAGCCCCAGCATTTT. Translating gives CASSLGGQGGQPQHF.

CDR3: CASRGPGPSREQYF. The CDR3 DNA follows: TGTGCCAGTAGGGGACCGGGACCCTCGAGGGAGCAGTACTTC. The chain is built from TRBV19 and TRBJ2-7, with D possibly called TRBD1 or TRBD2 (5 bases each). Looked up from germline, CDR1 is LNHDA and CDR2 is SQIVND (reference sequence). This CDR3 region has 14 residues. V was trimmed by 6 bases and J by 7 bases, leaving 19 bases between them.

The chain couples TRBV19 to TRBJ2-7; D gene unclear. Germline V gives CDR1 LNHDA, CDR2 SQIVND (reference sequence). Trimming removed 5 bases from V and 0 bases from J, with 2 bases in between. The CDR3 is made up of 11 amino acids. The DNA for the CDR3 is TGTGCCAGTAGTGGCTCCTACGAGCAGTACTTC. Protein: CASSGSYEQYF.

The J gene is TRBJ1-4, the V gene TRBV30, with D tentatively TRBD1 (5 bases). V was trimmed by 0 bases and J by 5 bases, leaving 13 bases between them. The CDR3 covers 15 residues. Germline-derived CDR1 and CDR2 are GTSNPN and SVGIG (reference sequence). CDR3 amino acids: CAWSVLAGINEKLFF. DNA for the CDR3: TGTGCCTGGAGTGTACTGGCAGGGATCAATGAAAAACTGTTTTTT.

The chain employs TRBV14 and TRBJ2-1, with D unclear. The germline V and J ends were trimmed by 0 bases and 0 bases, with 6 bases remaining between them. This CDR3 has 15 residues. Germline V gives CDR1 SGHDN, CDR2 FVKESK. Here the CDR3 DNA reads TGTGCCAGCAGCCAAGACCGCTACTCCTACAATGAGCAGTTCTTC. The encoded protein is CASSQDRYSYNEQFF.

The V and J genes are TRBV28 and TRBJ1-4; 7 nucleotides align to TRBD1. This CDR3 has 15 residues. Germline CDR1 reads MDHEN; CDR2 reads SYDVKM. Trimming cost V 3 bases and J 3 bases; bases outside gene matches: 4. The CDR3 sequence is CASSLGGTANEKLFF. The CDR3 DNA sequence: TGTGCCAGCAGTTTGGGAGGGACAGCTAATGAAAAACTGTTTTTT.

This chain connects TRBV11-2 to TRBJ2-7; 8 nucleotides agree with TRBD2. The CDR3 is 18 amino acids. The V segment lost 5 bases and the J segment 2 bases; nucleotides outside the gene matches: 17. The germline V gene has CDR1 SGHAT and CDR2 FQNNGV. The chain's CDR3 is CASSQRLSGSSLPYEQYF. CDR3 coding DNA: TGTGCCAGCAGCCAAAGACTCAGCGGGAGTTCCCTACCCTACGAGCAGTACTTC.

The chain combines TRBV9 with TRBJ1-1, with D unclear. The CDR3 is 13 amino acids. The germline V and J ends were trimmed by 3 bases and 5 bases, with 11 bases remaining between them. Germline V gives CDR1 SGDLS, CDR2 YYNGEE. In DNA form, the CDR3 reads TGTGCCAGCAGCGAAACCGGGTCGACTGAAGCTTTCTTT. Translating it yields CASSETGSTEAFF.

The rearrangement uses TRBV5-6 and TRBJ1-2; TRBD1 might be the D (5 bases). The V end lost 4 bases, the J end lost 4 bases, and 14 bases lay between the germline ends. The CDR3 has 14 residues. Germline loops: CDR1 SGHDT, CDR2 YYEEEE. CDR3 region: CASSRRGEGYGYTF. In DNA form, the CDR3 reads TGTGCCAGCAGCCGGCGGGGGGAGGGCTATGGCTACACCTTC.

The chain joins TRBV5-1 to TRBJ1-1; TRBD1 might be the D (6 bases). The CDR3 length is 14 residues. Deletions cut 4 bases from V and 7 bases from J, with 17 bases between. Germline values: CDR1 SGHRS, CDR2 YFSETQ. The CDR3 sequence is CASSPYDGGSEAFF. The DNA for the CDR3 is TGCGCCAGCAGCCCATATGACGGGGGCAGTGAAGCTTTCTTT.

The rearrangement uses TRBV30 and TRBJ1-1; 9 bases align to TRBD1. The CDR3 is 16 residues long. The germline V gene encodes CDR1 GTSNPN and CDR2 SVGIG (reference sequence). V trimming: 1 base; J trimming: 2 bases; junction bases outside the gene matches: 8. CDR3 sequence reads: CAWSGPGQGLNTEAFF. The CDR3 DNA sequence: TGTGCCTGGAGTGGCCCGGGACAGGGTTTAAACACTGAAGCTTTCTTT.

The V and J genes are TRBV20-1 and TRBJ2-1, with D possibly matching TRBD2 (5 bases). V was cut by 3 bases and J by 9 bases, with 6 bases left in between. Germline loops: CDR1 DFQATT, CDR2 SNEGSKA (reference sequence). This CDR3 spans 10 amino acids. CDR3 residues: CSASGIEQFF. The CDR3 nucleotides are TGCAGTGCTAGCGGGATTGAGCAGTTCTTC.

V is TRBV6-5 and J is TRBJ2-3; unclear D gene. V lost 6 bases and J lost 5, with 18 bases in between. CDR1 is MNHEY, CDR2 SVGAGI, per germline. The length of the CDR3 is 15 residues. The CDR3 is CASRSSTNPLDTQYF. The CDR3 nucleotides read TGTGCCAGCAGGTCGAGTACCAACCCCCTAGATACGCAGTATTTT.

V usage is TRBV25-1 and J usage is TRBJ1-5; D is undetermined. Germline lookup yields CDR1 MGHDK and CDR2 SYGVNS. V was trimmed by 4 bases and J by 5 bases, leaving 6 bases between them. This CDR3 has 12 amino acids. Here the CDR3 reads CASSASDQPQHF. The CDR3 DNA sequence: TGTGCCAGCAGTGCATCCGATCAGCCCCAGCATTTT.

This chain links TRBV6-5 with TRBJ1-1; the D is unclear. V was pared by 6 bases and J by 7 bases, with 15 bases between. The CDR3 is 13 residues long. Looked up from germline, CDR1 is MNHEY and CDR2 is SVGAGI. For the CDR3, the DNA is TGTGCCAGCAGCCCCAGGACGCTGTTTGAAGCTTTCTTT. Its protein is CASSPRTLFEAFF.

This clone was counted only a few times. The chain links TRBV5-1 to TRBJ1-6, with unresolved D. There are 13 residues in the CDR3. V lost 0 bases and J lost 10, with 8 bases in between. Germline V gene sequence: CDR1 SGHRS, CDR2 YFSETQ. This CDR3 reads CASSLALGSPLHF. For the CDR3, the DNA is TGCGCCAGCAGCTTGGCCTTGGGGTCACCCCTCCACTTT.

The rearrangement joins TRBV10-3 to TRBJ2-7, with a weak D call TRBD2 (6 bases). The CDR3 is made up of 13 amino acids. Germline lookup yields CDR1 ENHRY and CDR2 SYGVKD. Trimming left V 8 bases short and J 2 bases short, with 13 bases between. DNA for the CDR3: TGTGCCATCCCCGGGGGATCCCCCTACGAGCAGTACTTC. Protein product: CAIPGGSPYEQYF.

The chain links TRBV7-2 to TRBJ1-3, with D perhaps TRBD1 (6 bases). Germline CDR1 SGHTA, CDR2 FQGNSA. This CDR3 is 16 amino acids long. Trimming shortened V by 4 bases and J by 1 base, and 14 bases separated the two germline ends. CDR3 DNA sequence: TGTGCCAGCAGCTCGTCCGGGACACTTTCTGGAAACACCATATATTTT. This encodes CASSSSGTLSGNTIYF.

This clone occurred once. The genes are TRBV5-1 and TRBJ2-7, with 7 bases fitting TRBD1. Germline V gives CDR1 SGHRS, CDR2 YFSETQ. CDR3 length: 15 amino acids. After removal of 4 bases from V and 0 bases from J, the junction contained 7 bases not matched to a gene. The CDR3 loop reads CASSAQGFSSYEQYF. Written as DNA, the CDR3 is TGCGCCAGCAGCGCACAGGGGTTTTCCTCCTACGAGCAGTACTTC.

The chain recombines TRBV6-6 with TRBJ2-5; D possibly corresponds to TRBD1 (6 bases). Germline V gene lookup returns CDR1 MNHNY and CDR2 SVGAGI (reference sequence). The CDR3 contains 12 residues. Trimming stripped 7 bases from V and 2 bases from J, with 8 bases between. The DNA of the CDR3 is TGTGCCAGCAACAGGGAACAAGAGACCCAGTACTTC. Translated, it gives CASNREQETQYF.

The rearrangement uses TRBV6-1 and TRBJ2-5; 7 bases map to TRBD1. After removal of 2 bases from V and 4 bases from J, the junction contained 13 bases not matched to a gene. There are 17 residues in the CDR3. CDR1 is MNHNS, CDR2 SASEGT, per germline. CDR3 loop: CASSETSVGGPRETQYF. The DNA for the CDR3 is TGTGCCAGCAGTGAAACGTCAGTAGGGGGCCCTCGAGAGACCCAGTACTTC.

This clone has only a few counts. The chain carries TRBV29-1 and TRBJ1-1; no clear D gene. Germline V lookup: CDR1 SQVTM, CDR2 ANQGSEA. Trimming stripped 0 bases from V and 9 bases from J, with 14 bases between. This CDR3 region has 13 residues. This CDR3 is CSVEEGGQQKAFF. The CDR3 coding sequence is TGCAGCGTTGAAGAGGGAGGGCAGCAAAAAGCTTTCTTT.

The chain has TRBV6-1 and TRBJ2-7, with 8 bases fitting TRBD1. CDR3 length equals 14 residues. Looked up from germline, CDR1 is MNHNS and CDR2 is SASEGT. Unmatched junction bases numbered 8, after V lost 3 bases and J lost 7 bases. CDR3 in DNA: TGTGCCAGCAGTGACGGGACAGGTCTGGGGGAGCAGTACTTC. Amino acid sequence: CASSDGTGLGEQYF.

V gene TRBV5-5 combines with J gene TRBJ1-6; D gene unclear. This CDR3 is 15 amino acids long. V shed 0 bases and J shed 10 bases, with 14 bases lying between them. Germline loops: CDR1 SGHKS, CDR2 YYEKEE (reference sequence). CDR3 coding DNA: TGTGCCAGCAGCTTGGTTACCATCCCGGGGTCACCCCTCCACTTT. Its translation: CASSLVTIPGSPLHF.